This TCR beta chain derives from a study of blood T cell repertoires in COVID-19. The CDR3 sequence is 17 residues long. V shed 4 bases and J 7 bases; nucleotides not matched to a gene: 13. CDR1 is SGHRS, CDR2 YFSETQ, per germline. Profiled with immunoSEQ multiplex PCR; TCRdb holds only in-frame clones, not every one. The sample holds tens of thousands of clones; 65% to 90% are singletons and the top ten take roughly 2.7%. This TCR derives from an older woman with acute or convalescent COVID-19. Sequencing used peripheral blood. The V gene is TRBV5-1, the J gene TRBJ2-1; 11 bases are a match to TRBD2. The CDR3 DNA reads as TGCGCCAGCAGCAGTGAATTAATAGCGGGAGGGCCGAATGAGCAGTTCTTC. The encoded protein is CASSSELIAGGPNEQFF.